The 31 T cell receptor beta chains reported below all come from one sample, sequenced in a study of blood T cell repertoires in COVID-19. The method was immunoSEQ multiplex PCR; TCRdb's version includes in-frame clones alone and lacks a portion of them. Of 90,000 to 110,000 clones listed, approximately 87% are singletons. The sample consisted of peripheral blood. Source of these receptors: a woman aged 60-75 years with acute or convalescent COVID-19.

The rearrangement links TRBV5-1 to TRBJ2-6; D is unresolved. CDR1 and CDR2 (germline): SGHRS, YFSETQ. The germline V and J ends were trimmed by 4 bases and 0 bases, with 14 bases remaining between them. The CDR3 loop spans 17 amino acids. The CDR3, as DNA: TGCGCCAGCAGCCTGACGACAACCGCCTCTGGGGCCAACGTCCTGACTTTC. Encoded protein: CASSLTTTASGANVLTF.

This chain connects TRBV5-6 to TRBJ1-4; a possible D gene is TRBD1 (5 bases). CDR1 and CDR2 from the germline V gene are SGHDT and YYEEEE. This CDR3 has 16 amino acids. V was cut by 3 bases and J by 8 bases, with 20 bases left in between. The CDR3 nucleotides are TGTGCCAGCAGCTACTGGGGGGGAACAATAGGAGAAAAACTGTTTTTT. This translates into CASSYWGGTIGEKLFF.

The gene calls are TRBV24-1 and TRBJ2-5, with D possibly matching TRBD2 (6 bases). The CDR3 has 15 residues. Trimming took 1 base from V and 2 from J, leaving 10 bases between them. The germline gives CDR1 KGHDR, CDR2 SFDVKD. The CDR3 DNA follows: TGTGCCACCAGTGATTTAAGGGCGGGACAAGAGACCCAGTACTTC. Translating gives CATSDLRAGQETQYF.

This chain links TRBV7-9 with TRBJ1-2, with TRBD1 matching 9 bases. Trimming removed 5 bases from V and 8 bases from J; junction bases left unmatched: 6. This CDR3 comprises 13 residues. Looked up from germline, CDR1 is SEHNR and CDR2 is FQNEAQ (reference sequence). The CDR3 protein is CASSPGTGTGYTF. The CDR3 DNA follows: TGTGCCAGCAGCCCCGGGACAGGGACCGGCTACACCTTC.

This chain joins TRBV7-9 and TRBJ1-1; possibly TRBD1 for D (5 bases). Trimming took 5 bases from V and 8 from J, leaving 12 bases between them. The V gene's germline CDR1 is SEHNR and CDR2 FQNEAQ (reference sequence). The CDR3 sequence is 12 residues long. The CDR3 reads CASSPVGGEAFF. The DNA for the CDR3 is TGTGCCAGCAGCCCTGTGGGGGGGGAAGCTTTCTTT.

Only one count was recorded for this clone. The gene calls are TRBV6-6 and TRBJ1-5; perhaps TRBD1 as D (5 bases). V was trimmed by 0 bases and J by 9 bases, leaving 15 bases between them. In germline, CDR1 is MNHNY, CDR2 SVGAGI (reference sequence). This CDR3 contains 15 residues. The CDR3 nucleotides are TGTGCCAGCAGTTACTCGCGGGACGGCTTTTGGCCCCAGCATTTT. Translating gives CASSYSRDGFWPQHF.

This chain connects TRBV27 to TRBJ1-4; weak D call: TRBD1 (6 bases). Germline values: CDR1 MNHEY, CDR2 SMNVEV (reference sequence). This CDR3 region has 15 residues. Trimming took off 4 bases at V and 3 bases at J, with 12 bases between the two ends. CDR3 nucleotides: TGTGCCAGCAGTTACGGGACACCGCCTAATGAAAAACTGTTTTTT. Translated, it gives CASSYGTPPNEKLFF.

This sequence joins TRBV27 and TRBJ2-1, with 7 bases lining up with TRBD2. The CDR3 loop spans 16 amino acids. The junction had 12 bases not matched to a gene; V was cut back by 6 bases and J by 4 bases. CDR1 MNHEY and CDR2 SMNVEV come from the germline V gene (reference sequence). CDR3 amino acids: CASSSKRTRLYNEQFF. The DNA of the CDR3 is TGTGCCAGCAGCTCGAAGAGGACTAGGCTTTACAATGAGCAGTTCTTC.

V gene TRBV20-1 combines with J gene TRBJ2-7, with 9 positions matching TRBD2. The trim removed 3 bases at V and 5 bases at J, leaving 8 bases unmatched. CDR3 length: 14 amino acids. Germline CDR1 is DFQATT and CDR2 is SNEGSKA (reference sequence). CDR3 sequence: CSASSELAGHEQYF. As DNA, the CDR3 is TGCAGTGCTAGTTCGGAACTAGCGGGCCACGAGCAGTACTTC.

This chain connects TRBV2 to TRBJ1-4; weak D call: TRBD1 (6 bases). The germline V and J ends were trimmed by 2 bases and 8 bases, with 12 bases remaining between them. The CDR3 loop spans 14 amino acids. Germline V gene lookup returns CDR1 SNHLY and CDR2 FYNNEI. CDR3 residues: CASSEWGLGEKLFF. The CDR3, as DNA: TGTGCCAGCAGTGAATGGGGGCTAGGCGAAAAACTGTTTTTT.

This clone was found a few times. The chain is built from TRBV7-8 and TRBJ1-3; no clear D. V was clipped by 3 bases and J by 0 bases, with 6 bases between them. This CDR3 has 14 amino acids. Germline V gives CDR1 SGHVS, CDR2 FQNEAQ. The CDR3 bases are TGTGCCAGCAGCTTGTTTCTCTCTGGAAACACCATATATTTT. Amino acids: CASSLFLSGNTIYF.

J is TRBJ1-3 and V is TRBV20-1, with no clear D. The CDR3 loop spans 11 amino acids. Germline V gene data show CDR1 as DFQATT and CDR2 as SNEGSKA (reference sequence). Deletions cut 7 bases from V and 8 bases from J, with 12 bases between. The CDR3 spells CSGAKLDTIYF. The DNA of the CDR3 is TGCAGTGGCGCCAAGTTGGACACCATATATTTT.

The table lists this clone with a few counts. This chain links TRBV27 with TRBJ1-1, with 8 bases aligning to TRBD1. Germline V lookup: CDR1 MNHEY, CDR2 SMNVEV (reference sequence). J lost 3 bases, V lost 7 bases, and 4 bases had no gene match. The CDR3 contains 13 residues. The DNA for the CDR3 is TGTGCCAGCAAGGACAGGGATGACACTGAAGCTTTCTTT. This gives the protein CASKDRDDTEAFF.

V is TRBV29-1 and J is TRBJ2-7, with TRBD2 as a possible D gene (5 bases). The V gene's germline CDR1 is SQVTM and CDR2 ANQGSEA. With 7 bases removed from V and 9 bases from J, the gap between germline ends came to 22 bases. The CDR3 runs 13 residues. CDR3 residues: CSGGAGEGTVQYF. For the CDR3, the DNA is TGCAGCGGCGGCGCGGGTGAGGGAACGGTGCAGTACTTC.

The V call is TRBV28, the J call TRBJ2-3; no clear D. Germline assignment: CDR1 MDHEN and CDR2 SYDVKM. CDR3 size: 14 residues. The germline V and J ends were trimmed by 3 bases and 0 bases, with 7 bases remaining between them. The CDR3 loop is CASSFRISTDTQYF. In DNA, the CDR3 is TGTGCCAGCAGTTTTAGAATTAGCACAGATACGCAGTATTTT.

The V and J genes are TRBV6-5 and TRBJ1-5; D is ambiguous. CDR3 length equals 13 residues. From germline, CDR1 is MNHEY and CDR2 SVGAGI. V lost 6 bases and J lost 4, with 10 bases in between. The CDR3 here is CASSRVENQPQHF. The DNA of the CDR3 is TGTGCCAGCAGCCGGGTCGAAAATCAGCCCCAGCATTTT.

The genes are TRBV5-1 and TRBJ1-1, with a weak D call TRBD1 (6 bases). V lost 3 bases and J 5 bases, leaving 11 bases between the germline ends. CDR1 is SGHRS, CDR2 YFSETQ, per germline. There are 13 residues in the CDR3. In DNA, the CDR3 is TGCGCCAGCAGCTGGAAGGGGGAAACTGAAGCTTTCTTT. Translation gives CASSWKGETEAFF. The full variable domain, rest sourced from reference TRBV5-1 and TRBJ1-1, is KAGVTQTPRYLIKTRGQQVTLSCSPISGHRSVSWYQQTPGQGLQFLFEYFSETQRNKGNFPGRFSGRQFSNSRSEMNVSTLELGDSALYLCASSWKGETEAFFGQGTRLTVV.

As DNA, the CDR3 is TGTGCCAGCAGCCCCGGGGGACAGGGGGCAGCGGCTGAAGCTTTCTTT. Encoded protein: CASSPGGQGAAAEAFF. V usage is TRBV6-2 or TRBV6-3 and J usage is TRBJ1-1; 12 bases fit TRBD1. The junction had 11 bases not matched to a gene; V was cut back by 6 bases and J by 6 bases. The CDR3 loop spans 16 amino acids. CDR1 MNHEY and CDR2 SVGEGT come from the germline V gene.

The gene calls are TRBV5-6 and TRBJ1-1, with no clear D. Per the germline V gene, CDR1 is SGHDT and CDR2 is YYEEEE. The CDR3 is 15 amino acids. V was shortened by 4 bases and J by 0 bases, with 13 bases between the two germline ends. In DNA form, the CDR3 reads TGTGCCAGCAGCCGTGGTAAGAGCCTGAACACTGAAGCTTTCTTT. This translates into CASSRGKSLNTEAFF.

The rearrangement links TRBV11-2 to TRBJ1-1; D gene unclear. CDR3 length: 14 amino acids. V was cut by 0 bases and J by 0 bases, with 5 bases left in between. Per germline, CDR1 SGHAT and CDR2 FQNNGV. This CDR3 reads CASSLEIMNTEAFF. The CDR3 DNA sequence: TGTGCCAGCAGCTTAGAAATTATGAACACTGAAGCTTTCTTT.

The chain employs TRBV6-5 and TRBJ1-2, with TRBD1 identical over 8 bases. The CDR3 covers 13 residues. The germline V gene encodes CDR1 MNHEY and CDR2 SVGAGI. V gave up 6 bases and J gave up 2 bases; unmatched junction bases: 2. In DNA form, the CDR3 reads TGTGCCAGCAGCTGGGACAGGAACTATGGCTACACCTTC. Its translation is CASSWDRNYGYTF.

The CDR3 sequence: CASSVSSRGNEQFF. In nucleotides, the CDR3 is TGCGCCAGCAGTGTGAGCTCCAGGGGAAATGAGCAGTTCTTC. The genes are TRBV10-1 and TRBJ2-1; D might be TRBD1 (6 bases). CDR1 is WNHNN, CDR2 SYGVQD, per germline (reference sequence). This CDR3 is 14 amino acids long. Trimming pared 4 bases from V and 7 bases from J, leaving 14 bases between.

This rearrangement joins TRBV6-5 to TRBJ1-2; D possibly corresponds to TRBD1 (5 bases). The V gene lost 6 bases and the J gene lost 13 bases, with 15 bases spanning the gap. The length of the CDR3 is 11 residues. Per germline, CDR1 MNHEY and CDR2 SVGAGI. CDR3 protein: CASSRPGVGTF. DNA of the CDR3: TGTGCCAGCAGCCGACCGGGGGTTGGCACCTTC.

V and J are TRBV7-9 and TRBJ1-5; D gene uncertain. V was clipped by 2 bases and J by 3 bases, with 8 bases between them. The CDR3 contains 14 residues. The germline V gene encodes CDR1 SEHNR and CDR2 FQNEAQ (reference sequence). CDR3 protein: CASSLQSVNQPQHF. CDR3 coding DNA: TGTGCCAGCAGCTTACAATCAGTCAATCAGCCCCAGCATTTT.

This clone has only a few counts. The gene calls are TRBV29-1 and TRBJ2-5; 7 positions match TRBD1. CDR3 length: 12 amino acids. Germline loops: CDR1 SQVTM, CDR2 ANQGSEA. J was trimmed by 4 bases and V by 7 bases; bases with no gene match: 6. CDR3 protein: CSAPTGLETQYF. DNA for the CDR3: TGCAGCGCCCCGACAGGGTTAGAGACCCAGTACTTC.

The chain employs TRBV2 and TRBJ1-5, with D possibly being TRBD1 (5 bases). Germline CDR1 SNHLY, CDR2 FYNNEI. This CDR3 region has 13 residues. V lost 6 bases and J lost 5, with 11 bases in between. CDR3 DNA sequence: TGTGCCAGCAGGGGGCAGTCCGATCAGCCCCAGCATTTT. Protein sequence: CASRGQSDQPQHF.

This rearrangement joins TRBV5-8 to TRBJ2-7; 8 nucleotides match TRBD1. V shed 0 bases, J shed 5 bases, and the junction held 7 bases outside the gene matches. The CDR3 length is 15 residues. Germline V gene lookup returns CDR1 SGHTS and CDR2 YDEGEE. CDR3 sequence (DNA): TGTGCCAGCAGCTTGGTGAGGACAGGGAACGACGAGCAGTACTTC. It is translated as CASSLVRTGNDEQYF.

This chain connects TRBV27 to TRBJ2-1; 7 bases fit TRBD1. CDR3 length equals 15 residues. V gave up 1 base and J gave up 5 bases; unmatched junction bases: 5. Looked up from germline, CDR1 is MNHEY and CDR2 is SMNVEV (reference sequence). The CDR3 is CASSLLGTVNNEQFF. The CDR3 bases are TGTGCCAGCAGTTTATTAGGGACAGTCAACAATGAGCAGTTCTTC.

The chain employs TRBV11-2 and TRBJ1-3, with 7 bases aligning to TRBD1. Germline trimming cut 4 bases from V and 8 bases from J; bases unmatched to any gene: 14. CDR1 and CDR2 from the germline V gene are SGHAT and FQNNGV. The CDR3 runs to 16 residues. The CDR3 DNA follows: TGTGCCAGCAGCTCTTCATCGACAGGGTTGGTTGACACCATATATTTT. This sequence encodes CASSSSSTGLVDTIYF.

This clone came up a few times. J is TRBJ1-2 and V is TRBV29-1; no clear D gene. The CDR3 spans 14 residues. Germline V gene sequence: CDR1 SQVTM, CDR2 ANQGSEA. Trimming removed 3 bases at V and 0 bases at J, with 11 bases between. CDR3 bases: TGCAGCGTTGACATCCGGGATCCTAACTATGGCTACACCTTC. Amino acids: CSVDIRDPNYGYTF.

CDR3 in DNA: TGTGCCAGCATGGGACAGGTGGGGCCCCTCCACTTT. Residues: CASMGQVGPLHF. V gene TRBV28 combines with J gene TRBJ1-6; 8 bases are shared with TRBD1. The germline V gene has CDR1 MDHEN and CDR2 SYDVKM. This CDR3 spans 12 amino acids. The V gene end was trimmed by 7 bases and the J gene end by 13 bases; junction bases not matched to a gene: 6.